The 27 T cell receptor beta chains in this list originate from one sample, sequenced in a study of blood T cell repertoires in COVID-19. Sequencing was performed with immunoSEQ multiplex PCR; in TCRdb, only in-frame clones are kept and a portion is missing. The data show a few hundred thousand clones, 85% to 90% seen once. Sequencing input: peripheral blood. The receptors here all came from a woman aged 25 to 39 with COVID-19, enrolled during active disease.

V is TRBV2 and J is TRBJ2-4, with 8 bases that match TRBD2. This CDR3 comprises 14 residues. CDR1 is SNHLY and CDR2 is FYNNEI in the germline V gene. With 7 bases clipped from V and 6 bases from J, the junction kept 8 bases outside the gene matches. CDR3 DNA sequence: TGTGCCAGCACCATTAGCGGGGTAGGAAACATTCAGTACTTC. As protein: CASTISGVGNIQYF.

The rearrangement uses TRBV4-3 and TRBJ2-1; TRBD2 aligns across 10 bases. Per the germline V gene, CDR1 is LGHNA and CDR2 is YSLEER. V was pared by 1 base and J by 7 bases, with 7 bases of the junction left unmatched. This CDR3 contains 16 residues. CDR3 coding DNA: TGCGCCAGCAGCCAAGGCCTAGCGGGGGTATGGAATGAGCAGTTCTTC. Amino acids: CASSQGLAGVWNEQFF.

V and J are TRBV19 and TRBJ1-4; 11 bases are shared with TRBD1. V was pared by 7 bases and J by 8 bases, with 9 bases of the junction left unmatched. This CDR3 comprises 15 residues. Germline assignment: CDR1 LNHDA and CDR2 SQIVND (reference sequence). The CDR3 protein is CASNQPGQGVEKLFF. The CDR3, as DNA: TGTGCCAGTAACCAGCCGGGACAGGGGGTGGAAAAACTGTTTTTT. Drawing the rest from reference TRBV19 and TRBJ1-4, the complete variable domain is DGGITQSPKYLFRKEGQNVTLSCEQNLNHDAMYWYRQDPGQGLRLIYYSQIVNDFQKGDIAEGYSVSREKKESFPLTVTSAQKNPTAFYLCASNQPGQGVEKLFFGSGTQLSVL.

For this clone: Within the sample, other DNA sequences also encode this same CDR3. CDR3 bases: TGCGCCAGCAGCTTGGGCGGGGGATCTTACAATGAGCAGTTCTTC. Translation: CASSLGGGSYNEQFF. This chain links TRBV5-1 with TRBJ2-1; 7 bases are shared with TRBD2. Germline CDR1 is SGHRS and CDR2 is YFSETQ. The V segment lost 0 bases and the J segment 4 bases; nucleotides outside the gene matches: 4. The CDR3 consists of 15 residues.

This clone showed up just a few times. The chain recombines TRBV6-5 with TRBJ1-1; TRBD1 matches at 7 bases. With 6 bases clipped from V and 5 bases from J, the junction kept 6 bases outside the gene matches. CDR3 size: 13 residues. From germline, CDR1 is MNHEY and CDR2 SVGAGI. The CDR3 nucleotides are TGTGCCAGCAGCCCGGGACAGAGGACTGAAGCTTTCTTT. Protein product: CASSPGQRTEAFF.

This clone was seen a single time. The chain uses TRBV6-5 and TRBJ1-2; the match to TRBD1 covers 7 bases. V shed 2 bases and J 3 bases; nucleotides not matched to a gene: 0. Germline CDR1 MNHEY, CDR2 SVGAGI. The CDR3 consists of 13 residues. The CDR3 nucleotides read TGTGCCAGCAGTTACGGGACAGACTATGGCTACACCTTC. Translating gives CASSYGTDYGYTF.

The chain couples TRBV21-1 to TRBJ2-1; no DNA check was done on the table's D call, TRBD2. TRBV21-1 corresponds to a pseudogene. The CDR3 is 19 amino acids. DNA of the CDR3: TGTGCCAGCAGCAAAGGAGGTAGCGGGGCCGCTAGCTCCTACAATGAGCAGTTCTTC. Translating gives CASSKGGSGAASSYNEQFF.

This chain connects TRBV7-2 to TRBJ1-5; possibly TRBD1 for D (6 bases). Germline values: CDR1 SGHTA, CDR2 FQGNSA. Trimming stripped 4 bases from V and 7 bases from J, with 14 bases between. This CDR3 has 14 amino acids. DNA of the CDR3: TGTGCCAGCAGCTCAGACAGGTTTCGGCAGCCCCAGCATTTT. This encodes CASSSDRFRQPQHF.

DNA for the CDR3: TGTGCCAGCAGTGACCACTCTGGAAACACCATATATTTT. Amino acids: CASSDHSGNTIYF. The V call is TRBV2, the J call TRBJ1-3; D unresolved. The CDR3 is made up of 13 amino acids. Trimming pared 3 bases from V and 0 bases from J, leaving 3 bases between. Germline lookup yields CDR1 SNHLY and CDR2 FYNNEI.

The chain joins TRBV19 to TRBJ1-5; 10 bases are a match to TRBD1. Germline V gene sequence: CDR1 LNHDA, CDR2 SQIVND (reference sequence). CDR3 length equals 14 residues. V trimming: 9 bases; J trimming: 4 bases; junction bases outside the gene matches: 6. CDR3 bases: TGTGCCAGCGCACCGGGACAGGGGAATCAGCCCCAGCATTTT. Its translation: CASAPGQGNQPQHF.

The CDR3 nucleotides are TGTGCCAGCAGCGAAGGAAGACGGGACAGGGCGATGAACACTGAAGCTTTCTTT. It encodes CASSEGRRDRAMNTEAFF. The V gene is TRBV3-1 (or the pseudogene TRBV3-2), the J gene TRBJ1-1, with TRBD1 matching over 9 bases. The CDR3 runs to 18 residues. Germline-derived CDR1 and CDR2 are LGHDT and YNNKEL (reference sequence). V was pared by 5 bases and J by 0 bases, with 13 bases of the junction left unmatched.

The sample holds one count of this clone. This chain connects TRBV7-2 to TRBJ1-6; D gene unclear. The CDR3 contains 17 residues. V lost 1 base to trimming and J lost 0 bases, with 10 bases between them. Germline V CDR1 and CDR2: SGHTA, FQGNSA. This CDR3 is CASSLGLSSSYNSPLHF. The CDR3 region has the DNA TGTGCCAGCAGCTTAGGCTTGTCTAGCTCCTATAATTCACCCCTCCACTTT.

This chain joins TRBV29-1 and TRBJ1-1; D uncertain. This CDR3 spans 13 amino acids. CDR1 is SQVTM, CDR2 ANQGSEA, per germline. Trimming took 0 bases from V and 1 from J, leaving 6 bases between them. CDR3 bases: TGCAGCGTTGAAGACACAGCGAACACTGAAGCTTTCTTT. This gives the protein CSVEDTANTEAFF.

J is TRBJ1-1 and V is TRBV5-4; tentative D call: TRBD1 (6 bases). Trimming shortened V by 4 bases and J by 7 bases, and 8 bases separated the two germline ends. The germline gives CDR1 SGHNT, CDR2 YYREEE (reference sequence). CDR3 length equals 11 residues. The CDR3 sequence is CASSQGNEAFF. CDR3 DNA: TGTGCCAGCAGCCAGGGGAATGAAGCTTTCTTT.

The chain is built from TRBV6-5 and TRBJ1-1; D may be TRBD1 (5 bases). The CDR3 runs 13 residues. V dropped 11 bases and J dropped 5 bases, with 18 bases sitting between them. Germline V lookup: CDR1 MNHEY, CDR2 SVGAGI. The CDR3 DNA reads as TGTGCCGCCCGGGAGGGGCCGAATACTGAAGCTTTCTTT. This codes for CAAREGPNTEAFF.

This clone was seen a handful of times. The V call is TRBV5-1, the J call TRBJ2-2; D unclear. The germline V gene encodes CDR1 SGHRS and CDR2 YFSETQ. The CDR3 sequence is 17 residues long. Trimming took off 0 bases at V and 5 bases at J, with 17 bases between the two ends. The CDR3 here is CASSLGKRVMSTGELFF. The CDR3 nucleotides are TGCGCCAGCAGCTTGGGGAAACGGGTGATGTCGACCGGGGAGCTGTTTTTT.

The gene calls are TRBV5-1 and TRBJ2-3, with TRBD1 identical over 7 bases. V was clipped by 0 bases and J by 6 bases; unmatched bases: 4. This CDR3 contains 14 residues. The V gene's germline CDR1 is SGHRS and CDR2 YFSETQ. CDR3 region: CASSLATGEDTQYF. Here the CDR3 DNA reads TGCGCCAGCAGCTTGGCCACAGGGGAGGATACGCAGTATTTT.

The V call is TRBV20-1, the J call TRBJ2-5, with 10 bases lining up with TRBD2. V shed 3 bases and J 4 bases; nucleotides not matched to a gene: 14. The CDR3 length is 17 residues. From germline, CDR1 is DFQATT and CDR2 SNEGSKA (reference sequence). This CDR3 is CSASRLAGWGEGETQYF. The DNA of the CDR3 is TGCAGTGCTAGTAGACTAGCGGGCTGGGGAGAGGGAGAGACCCAGTACTTC.

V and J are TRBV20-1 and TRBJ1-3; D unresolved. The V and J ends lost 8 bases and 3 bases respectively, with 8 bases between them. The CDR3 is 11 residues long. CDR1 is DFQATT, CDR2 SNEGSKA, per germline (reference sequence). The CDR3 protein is CSSASGNTIYF. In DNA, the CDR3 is TGCAGTTCCGCCAGTGGAAACACCATATATTTT.

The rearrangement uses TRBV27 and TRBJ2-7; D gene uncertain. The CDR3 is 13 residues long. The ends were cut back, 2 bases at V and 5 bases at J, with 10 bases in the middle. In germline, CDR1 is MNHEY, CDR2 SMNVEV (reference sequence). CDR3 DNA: TGTGCCAGCAGTTTAAGCTCCGCCCACGAGCAGTACTTC. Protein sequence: CASSLSSAHEQYF.

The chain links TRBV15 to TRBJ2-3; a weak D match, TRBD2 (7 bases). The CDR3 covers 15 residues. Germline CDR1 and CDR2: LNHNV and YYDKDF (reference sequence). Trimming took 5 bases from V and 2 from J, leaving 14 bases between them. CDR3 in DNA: TGTGCCACCAGCCGTAGTGGGGGGGCCACAGATACGCAGTATTTT. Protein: CATSRSGGATDTQYF.

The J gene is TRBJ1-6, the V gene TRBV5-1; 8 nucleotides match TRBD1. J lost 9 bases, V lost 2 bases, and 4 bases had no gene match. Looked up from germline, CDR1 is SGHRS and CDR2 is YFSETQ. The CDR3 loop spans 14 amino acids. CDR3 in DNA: TGCGCCAGCAGCTTTGGGACAGGAGGTTCACCCCTCCACTTT. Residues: CASSFGTGGSPLHF. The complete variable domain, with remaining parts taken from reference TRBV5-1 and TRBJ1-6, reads KAGVTQTPRYLIKTRGQQVTLSCSPISGHRSVSWYQQTPGQGLQFLFEYFSETQRNKGNFPGRFSGRQFSNSRSEMNVSTLELGDSALYLCASSFGTGGSPLHFGNGTRLTVT.

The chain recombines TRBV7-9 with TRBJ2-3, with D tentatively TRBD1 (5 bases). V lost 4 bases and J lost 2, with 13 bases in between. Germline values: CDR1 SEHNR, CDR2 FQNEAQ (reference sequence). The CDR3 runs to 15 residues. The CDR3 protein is CASSSGHGDTDTQYF. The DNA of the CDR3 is TGTGCCAGCAGCTCCGGACATGGAGACACAGATACGCAGTATTTT. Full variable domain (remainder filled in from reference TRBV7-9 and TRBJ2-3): DTGVSQNPRHKITKRGQNVTFRCDPISEHNRLYWYRQTLGQGPEFLTYFQNEAQLEKSRLLSDRFSAERPKGSFSTLEIQRTEQGDSAMYLCASSSGHGDTDTQYFGPGTRLTVL.

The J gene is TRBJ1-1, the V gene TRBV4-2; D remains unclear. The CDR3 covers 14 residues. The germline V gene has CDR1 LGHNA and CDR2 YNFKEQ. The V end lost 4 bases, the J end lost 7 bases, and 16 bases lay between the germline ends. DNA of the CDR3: TGTGCCAGCAGCCCTCCCCTGGCGGTGGGTGAAGCTTTCTTT. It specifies CASSPPLAVGEAFF.

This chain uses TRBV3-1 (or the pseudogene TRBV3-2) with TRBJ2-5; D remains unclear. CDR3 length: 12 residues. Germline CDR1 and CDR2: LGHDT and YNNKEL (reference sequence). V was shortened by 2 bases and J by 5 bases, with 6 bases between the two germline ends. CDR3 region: CASSQHGETQYF. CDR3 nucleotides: TGTGCCAGCAGCCAACACGGGGAGACCCAGTACTTC.

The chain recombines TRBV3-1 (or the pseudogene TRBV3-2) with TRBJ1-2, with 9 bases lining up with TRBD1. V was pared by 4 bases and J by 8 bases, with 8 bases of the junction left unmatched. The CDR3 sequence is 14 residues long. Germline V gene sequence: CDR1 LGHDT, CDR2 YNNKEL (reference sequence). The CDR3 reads CASSPVTGGAGYTF. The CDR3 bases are TGTGCCAGCAGCCCCGTAACAGGGGGCGCGGGCTACACCTTC.

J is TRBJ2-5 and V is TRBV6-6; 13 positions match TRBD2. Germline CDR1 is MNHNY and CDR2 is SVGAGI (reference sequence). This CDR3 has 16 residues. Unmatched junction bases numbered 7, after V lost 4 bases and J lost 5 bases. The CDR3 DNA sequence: TGTGCCAGCAGTTGCCCGACTAGCGGGGGGCTGGAGACCCAGTACTTC. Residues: CASSCPTSGGLETQYF.